The rows below give T cell receptor beta chains drawn from one sample of a study of shared clonotypes between healthy human individuals. Measured with immunoSEQ multiplex PCR; TCRdb has only the in-frame clones, and not every one. The sample shows some 550,000 clones, about 96% of them seen only once. Material for sequencing was naive CD4+ T cells sorted from blood. Source of these receptors: a woman in her twenties or thirties in good health. CDR3s include the opening cysteine and the closing phenylalanine or tryptophan. The order of the fields is J gene, V gene, clone size, D gene, CDR3 protein, CDR3 DNA. The D gene is left open where the match is weak. Clone size is not always given. Where it is, it says once, few, many or a class for expanded clones.

TRBJ2-1 TRBV18 once NA CASLDPGVSEQFF TGTGCCAGCTTGGACCCTGGGGTTTCGGAGCAGTTCTTC
TRBJ2-1 TRBV28 NA NA CASTTPPATSSSYNEQFF TGTGCCAGCACCACTCCGCCTGCCACTTCGAGCTCCTACAATGAGCAGTTCTTC
TRBJ1-1 TRBV19 NA TRBD1 CASRTDRANTEAFF TGTGCCAGTAGAACGGACAGGGCGAACACTGAAGCTTTCTTT
TRBJ2-7 TRBV5-5 NA TRBD1 CASSHSAGTGSYEQYF TGTGCCAGCAGCCATTCAGCCGGGACAGGCTCCTACGAGCAGTACTTC
TRBJ2-7 TRBV28 NA NA CASSGVGPYEQYF TGTGCCTCCTCGGGGGTGGGTCCCTACGAGCAGTACTTC
TRBJ2-3 TRBV11-2 NA NA CASSLEGWGTDTQYF TGTGCCAGCAGCTTAGAGGGGTGGGGCACAGATACGCAGTATTTT
TRBJ1-3 TRBV27 NA TRBD1 CAPPGDRGPSGNTIYF TGTGCCCCCCCCGGGGACAGGGGTCCGTCTGGAAACACCATATATTTT
TRBJ2-7 TRBV27 NA TRBD2 CASSPRGSGNPYEQYF TGTGCCAGCAGCCCCAGGGGTAGCGGGAACCCCTACGAGCAGTACTTC
TRBJ2-7 TRBV28 NA TRBD1 CASSLTPEGALGEQYF TGTGCCAGCAGTTTGACGCCTGAGGGGGCGCTGGGCGAGCAGTACTTC
TRBJ1-3 TRBV7-9 NA NA CASSLDRTGNTIYF TGTGCCAGCAGCTTAGACAGGACTGGAAACACCATATATTTT
TRBJ1-2 TRBV4-1 NA NA CASSQVYSRGDYGYTF TGCGCCAGCAGCCAAGTTTATAGCAGGGGAGACTATGGCTACACCTTC
TRBJ2-2 TRBV2 NA NA CASSEVVSGGGELFF TGTGCCAGCAGTGAAGTAGTGTCGGGCGGCGGGGAGCTGTTTTTT
TRBJ2-7 TRBV5-4 NA TRBD1 CASSFGQAPQYEQYF TGTGCCAGCAGCTTCGGACAGGCACCACAATACGAGCAGTACTTC
TRBJ1-4 TRBV2 NA NA CASRESTEANEKLFF TGTGCCAGCAGGGAGTCTACAGAAGCTAATGAAAAACTGTTTTTT
TRBJ2-5 TRBV14 NA NA CASSLTSGHRGETQYF TGTGCCAGCAGCCTTACCTCGGGACATCGCGGAGAGACCCAGTACTTC
TRBJ2-2 TRBV5-4 NA NA CASSLAAETGELFF TGTGCCAGCAGCTTGGCCGCCGAGACCGGGGAGCTGTTTTTT
TRBJ1-3 TRBV27 NA NA CASSPGLKEGRTIYF TGTGCCAGCAGTCCCGGATTGAAGGAGGGCCGAACCATATATTTT
TRBJ2-3 TRBV14 NA NA CASSQDAYSLNSSSTDTQYF TGTGCCAGCAGCCAAGATGCTTATTCCCTAAATAGTTCTAGCACAGATACGCAGTATTTT
TRBJ2-7 TRBV6-5 NA TRBD2 CASAREGGYEQYF TGTGCCAGCGCGCGGGAGGGAGGGTACGAGCAGTACTTC
TRBJ2-5 TRBV18 NA NA CASSPPPGLQETQYF TGTGCCAGCTCACCACCGCCAGGGCTACAAGAGACCCAGTACTTC
TRBJ2-1 TRBV6-1 once NA CASSEVGGIYNEQFF TGTGCCAGCAGTGAGGTCGGCGGGATCTACAATGAGCAGTTCTTC
TRBJ2-6 TRBV2 NA NA CASTRGSGANVLTF TGTGCCAGCACCCGGGGCTCTGGGGCCAACGTCCTGACTTTC
TRBJ2-7 TRBV28 NA TRBD1 CASRPQGWSYEQYF TGTGCCAGCAGACCACAGGGGTGGTCCTACGAGCAGTACTTC
TRBJ1-2 TRBV2 NA NA CASSSGRGLTGYTF TGTGCCAGCAGTTCGGGACGCGGCCTTACCGGCTACACCTTC
TRBJ1-6 TRBV30 NA NA CAWRHSTRPNSPLHF TGTGCCTGGAGACACTCCACCAGACCTAATTCACCCCTCCACTTT
TRBJ1-2 TRBV28 NA TRBD1 CASAGQGAGGYTF TGTGCCAGCGCGGGACAGGGGGCGGGTGGCTACACCTTC